Presented here are 7 T cell receptor beta chains from one specimen sequenced in a study of cytomegalovirus exposure and HLA in healthy donors. PCR used 60 Vbeta primers and 13 Jbeta primers. Measured with immunoSEQ multiplex PCR; TCRdb has only the in-frame clones, and not every one. Among about 130,000 clones listed, 60% to 75% were seen once. The sample taken for sequencing was PBMCs. The receptors derive from a human donor in good health.

This clone was observed a handful of times. This chain links TRBV7-6 with TRBJ2-5, with 8 bases matching TRBD2. Trimming removed 5 bases from V and 5 bases from J; junction bases left unmatched: 22. Germline assignment: CDR1 SGHVS and CDR2 FNYEAQ. CDR3 length: 19 residues. The CDR3 is CASSPQPGGPLTRGETQYF. In DNA, the CDR3 is TGTGCCAGCAGCCCTCAGCCGGGGGGGCCCTTAACTCGAGGGGAGACCCAGTACTTC.

Only a few counts were recorded for this clone. The V call is TRBV5-4, the J call TRBJ2-7; 11 bases agree with TRBD2. This CDR3 contains 14 residues. With 5 bases clipped from V and 3 bases from J, the junction kept 4 bases outside the gene matches. CDR1 is SGHNT, CDR2 YYREEE, per germline (reference sequence). The CDR3 loop reads CASSSGTSGYEQYF. For the CDR3, the DNA is TGTGCCAGCAGTTCCGGGACTAGCGGCTACGAGCAGTACTTC.

The chain recombines TRBV2 with TRBJ2-5; 7 bases map to TRBD2. Germline V CDR1 and CDR2: SNHLY, FYNNEI. V lost 7 bases, J lost 5 bases, and 10 bases stayed unmatched. The CDR3 loop spans 14 amino acids. CDR3 nucleotide sequence: TGTGCCAGCACTGGGACTACCCCAAGGGAGACCCAGTACTTC. Translated: CASTGTTPRETQYF.

The rearrangement joins TRBV5-4 to TRBJ1-1; unclear D gene. This CDR3 region has 13 residues. Trimming stripped 0 bases from V and 1 base from J, with 4 bases between. Germline V lookup: CDR1 SGHNT, CDR2 YYREEE (reference sequence). The CDR3 region is CASSLAENTEAFF. DNA of the CDR3: TGTGCCAGCAGCTTGGCAGAGAACACTGAAGCTTTCTTT. Looking up the rest from reference TRBV5-4 and TRBJ1-1 gives the full variable domain: ETGVTQSPTHLIKTRGQQVTLRCSSQSGHNTVSWYQQALGQGPQFIFQYYREEENGRGNFPPRFSGLQFPNYSSELNVNALELDDSALYLCASSLAENTEAFFGQGTRLTVV.

V is TRBV7-9 and J is TRBJ2-3; possible D gene TRBD1, 6 bases. V was cut by 4 bases and J by 0 bases, with 8 bases left in between. Germline CDR1 reads SEHNR; CDR2 reads FQNEAQ (reference sequence). The CDR3 loop spans 14 amino acids. CDR3 residues: CASSYGQSTDTQYF. The CDR3, as DNA: TGTGCCAGCAGCTACGGACAGAGCACAGATACGCAGTATTTT.

The chain couples TRBV18 to TRBJ1-2, with TRBD1 matching over 9 bases. V was pared by 3 bases and J by 6 bases, with 8 bases of the junction left unmatched. Germline-derived CDR1 and CDR2 are KGHSH and LQKENI. The CDR3 has 15 amino acids. Here the CDR3 reads CASSPTGQGWDGYTF. CDR3 DNA: TGTGCCAGCTCACCTACGGGACAGGGCTGGGATGGCTACACCTTC.

The rearrangement links TRBV5-6 to TRBJ2-2; TRBD2 matches 11 bases. There are 16 residues in the CDR3. Germline-derived CDR1 and CDR2 are SGHDT and YYEEEE. The ends lost 4 bases at V and 0 bases at J; junction bases unmatched: 2. This CDR3 reads CASSRGLAANTGELFF. In DNA form, the CDR3 reads TGTGCCAGCAGCCGGGGACTAGCGGCGAACACCGGGGAGCTGTTTTTT.